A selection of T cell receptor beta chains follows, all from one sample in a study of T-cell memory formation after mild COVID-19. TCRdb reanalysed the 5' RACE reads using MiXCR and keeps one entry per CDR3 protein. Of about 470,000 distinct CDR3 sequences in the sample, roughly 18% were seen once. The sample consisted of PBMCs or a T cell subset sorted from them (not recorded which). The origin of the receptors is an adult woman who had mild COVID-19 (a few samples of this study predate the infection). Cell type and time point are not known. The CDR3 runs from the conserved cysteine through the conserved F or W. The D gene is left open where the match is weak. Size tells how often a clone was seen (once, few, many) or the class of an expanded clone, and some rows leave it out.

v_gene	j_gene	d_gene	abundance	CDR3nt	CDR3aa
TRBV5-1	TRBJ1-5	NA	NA	TGCGCCAGCAGCTTGGAAGGGAGGGATCAGCCCCAGCATTTT	CASSLEGRDQPQHF
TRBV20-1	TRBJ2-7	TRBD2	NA	TGCAGTGCTAGAGACCCAGGTCGAGCGGGGTCCTACGAGCAGTACTTC	CSARDPGRAGSYEQYF
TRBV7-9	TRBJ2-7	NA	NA	TGTGCCAGCAGCCCCCCCCCAGGCACGGCGCCCTACGAGCAGTACTTC	CASSPPPGTAPYEQYF
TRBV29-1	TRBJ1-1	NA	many	TGCAGCGTTGGGCTAATGAGGGCTGGCACTGAAGCTTTCTTT	CSVGLMRAGTEAFF
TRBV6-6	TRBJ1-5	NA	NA	TGTACCAGCAGTGCGGGGATTAGCAATCAGCCCCAGCATTTT	CTSSAGISNQPQHF
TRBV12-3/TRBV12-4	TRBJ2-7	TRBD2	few	TGTGCCAGCAGTTTTTCCAGGTTGACGGGAGGGTCCTACGAGCAGTACTTC	CASSFSRLTGGSYEQYF
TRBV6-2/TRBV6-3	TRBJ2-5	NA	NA	TGTGCCAGCAGTTACGTGGAGAGGGAGACCCAGTACTTC	CASSYVERETQYF
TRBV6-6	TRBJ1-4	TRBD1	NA	TGTGCCAGCAGCCGAAGCTTGCGTAACAGGGGGCGCCGAGAAAAACTGTTTTTT	CASSRSLRNRGRREKLFF
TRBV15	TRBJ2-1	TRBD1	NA	TGTGCCACCTCAACTCACCGGGACAGGACCTACAATGAGCAGTTCTTC	CATSTHRDRTYNEQFF
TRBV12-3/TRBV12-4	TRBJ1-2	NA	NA	TGTGCCAGCAGTCCTGCGGGGGTGAACTATGGCTACACCTTC	CASSPAGVNYGYTF
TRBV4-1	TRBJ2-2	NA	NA	TGCGCCAGCAGCCAAGGGGGGTCCGGGGAGCTGTTTTTT	CASSQGGSGELFF
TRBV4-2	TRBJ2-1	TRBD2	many	TGTGCCAGCAGCCGGGGGGGGGATAGGAATGAGCAGTTCTTC	CASSRGGDRNEQFF
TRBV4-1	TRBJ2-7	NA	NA	TGCGCCAGCAGCCAAGAATTTTCCTACGAGCAGTACTTC	CASSQEFSYEQYF
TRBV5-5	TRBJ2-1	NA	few	TGTGCCAGCAGCGGGGCCCAAAACAATGAGCAGTTCTTC	CASSGAQNNEQFF
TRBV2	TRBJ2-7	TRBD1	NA	TGTGCCAGCAGATCCCCGGGACAGGGGTACTACGAGCAGTACTTC	CASRSPGQGYYEQYF
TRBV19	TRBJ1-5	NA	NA	TGTGCCAGTACCTCGAGTGGGTTTCCCCAGCATTTT	CASTSSGFPQHF
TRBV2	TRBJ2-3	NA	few	TGTGCCACCGCGACGAGTACAGATACGCAGTATTTT	CATATSTDTQYF
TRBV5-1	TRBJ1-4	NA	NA	TGCGCCAGCAGCTTGACCTGGGGAGAAACTAATGAAAAACTGTTTTTT	CASSLTWGETNEKLFF
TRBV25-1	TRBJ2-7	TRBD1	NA	TGTGCCAGCAGTGAGACAGGGGTGGAGTACGAGCAGTACTTC	CASSETGVEYEQYF
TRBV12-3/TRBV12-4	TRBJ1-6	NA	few	TGTGCCAGCAGTTCCATGCGTGGGGGTACAGGAGGGAATTCACCCCTCCACTTT	CASSSMRGGTGGNSPLHF
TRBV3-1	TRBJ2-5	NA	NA	TGTGCCAGCATGCAAGAGACCCAGTACTTC	CASMQETQYF
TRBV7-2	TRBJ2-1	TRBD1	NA	TGTGCCAGCAGGATACAGGGGGCCTTGTCCTACAATGAGCAGTTCTTC	CASRIQGALSYNEQFF
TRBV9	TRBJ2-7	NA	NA	TGTGCCAGCAGCGTAGACAGCGCCGGGACTCACCCCTACGAGCAGTACTTC	CASSVDSAGTHPYEQYF
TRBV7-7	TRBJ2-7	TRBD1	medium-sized	TGTGCCAGCAGCTTCGGACAGGGAGATACCTACGAGCAGTACTTC	CASSFGQGDTYEQYF
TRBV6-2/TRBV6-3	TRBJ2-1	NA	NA	TGTGCCAGCAGCGCACACAGCAATGAGCAGTTCTTC	CASSAHSNEQFF
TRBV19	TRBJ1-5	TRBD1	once	TGTGCCAGTAGTATTTGGGGACAGGGCTTTCAGCCCCAGCATTTT	CASSIWGQGFQPQHF
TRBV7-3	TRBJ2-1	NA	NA	TGTGCCAGCAGCGCCGTTTCGACAGTAAGCTCCTACAATGAGCAGTTCTTC	CASSAVSTVSSYNEQFF
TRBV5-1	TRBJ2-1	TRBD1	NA	TGCGCCAGCACCGGACAGGGTATCTACAATGAGCAGTTCTTC	CASTGQGIYNEQFF
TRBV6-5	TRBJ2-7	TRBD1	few	TGTGCCAGCAGTCTCAGACCCGGGACAGGGAACTACGAGCAGTACTTC	CASSLRPGTGNYEQYF
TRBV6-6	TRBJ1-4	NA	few	TGTGCCAGCAGGCCTCACGAGGGGGAAAAACTGTTTTTT	CASRPHEGEKLFF
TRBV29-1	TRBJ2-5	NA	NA	TGCAGCGTTGGAGGGGGATTAGAAGAGACCCAGTACTTC	CSVGGGLEETQYF
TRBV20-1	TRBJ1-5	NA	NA	TGCAGTGCTTGGCAGGATAGCAATCAGCCCCAGCATTTT	CSAWQDSNQPQHF
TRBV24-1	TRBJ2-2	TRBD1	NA	TGTGCCACCAGTGACCTGGGACAGTTGAAGAACACCGGGGAGCTGTTTTTT	CATSDLGQLKNTGELFF
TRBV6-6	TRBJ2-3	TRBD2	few	TGTGCCAGCATGGAGCGGGGACGCACAGATACGCAGTATTTT	CASMERGRTDTQYF
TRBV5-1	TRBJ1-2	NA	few	TGCGCCAGCAGCCCTGACAGGCAGTGGTATGGCTACACCTTC	CASSPDRQWYGYTF
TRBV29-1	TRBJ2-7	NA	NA	TGCAGCTACGAGAAGGGCGGGGAGCAGTACTTC	CSYEKGGEQYF
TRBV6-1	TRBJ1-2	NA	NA	TGTGCCAGCAGCGCCCGGTCGCAGGGCCATGGCTACACCTTC	CASSARSQGHGYTF
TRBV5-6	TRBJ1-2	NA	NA	TGTGCCAGCAGCCCTAGTTCTCTGGTGACGAGTGGCTACACCTTC	CASSPSSLVTSGYTF
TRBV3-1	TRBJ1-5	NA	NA	TGTGCCAGCAGCCAAGCAACAGGGACTCAGCCCCAGCATTTT	CASSQATGTQPQHF
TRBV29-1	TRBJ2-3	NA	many	TGCAGCCCCCTTTTGGGAGAAGGGAATACGCAGTATTTT	CSPLLGEGNTQYF
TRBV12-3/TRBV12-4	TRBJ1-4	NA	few	TGTGCCAGCAGTTTGGCAGGTCTGAGGGAAAAACTGTTTTTT	CASSLAGLREKLFF
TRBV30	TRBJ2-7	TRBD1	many	TGTGCCTGTATCCGGACAGGGGGTTTGAGCTACGAGCAGTACTTC	CACIRTGGLSYEQYF
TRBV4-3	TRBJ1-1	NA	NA	TGCGCCAGCAGCCAGTCGGGGGTGACTGAAGCTTTCTTT	CASSQSGVTEAFF
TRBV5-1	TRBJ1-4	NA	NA	TGCGCCAGCAGCCCAATGGGGACTGTGAATGAAAAACTGTTTTTT	CASSPMGTVNEKLFF
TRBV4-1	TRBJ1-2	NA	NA	TGCGCCAGCAGAGACACCATGAACTATGGCTACACCTTC	CASRDTMNYGYTF
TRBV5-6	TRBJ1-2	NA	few	TGTGCCAGCAGTTCCGGGACCCTCTATGGCTACACCTTC	CASSSGTLYGYTF
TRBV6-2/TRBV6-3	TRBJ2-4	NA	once	TGTGCCAGCAGTTTGGCACCGGGACATACGATAAACATTCAGTACTTC	CASSLAPGHTINIQYF
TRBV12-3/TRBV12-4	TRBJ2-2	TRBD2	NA	TGTGCCAGCGATGGTTCCTCGGGACTACCGAACACCGGGGAGCTGTTTTTT	CASDGSSGLPNTGELFF
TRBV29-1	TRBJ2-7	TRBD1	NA	TGCAGCGTTTCCGACAGGGGCCTCTACGAGCAGTACTTC	CSVSDRGLYEQYF
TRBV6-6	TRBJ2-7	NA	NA	TGTGCCAGCAGTTACAATCAGGGGAAGACGGACGAGCAGTACTTC	CASSYNQGKTDEQYF
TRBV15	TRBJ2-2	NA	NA	TGTGCCACCAGCAGAGAAGGGGGCACCGGGGAGCTGTTTTTT	CATSREGGTGELFF
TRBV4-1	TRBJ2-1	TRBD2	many	TGCGCCAGCAGCCACGCCCCGACTAGCGGGAGAGGTAATGAGCAGTTCTTC	CASSHAPTSGRGNEQFF
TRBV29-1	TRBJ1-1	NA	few	TGCAGCGTTACACGGCAAATTCCGAACACTGAAGCTTTCTTT	CSVTRQIPNTEAFF